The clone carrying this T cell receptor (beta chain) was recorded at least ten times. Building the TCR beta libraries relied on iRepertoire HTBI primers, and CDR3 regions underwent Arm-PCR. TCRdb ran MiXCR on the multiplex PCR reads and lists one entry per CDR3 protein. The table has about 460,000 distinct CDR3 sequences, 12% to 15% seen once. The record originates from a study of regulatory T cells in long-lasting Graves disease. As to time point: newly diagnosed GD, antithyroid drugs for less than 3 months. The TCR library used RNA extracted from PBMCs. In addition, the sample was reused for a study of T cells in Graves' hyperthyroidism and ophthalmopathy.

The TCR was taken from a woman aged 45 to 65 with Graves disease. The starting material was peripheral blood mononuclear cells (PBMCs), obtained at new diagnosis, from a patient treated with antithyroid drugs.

CDR3: CASSEGRRVAFF. In DNA form, the CDR3 reads TGTGCCAGCAGTGAAGGCCGCAGGGTTGCGTTCTTC. The chain is built from TRBV6-2 or TRBV6-3 and TRBJ2-1, with D tentatively TRBD1 (5 bases). Trimming took 5 bases from V and 15 from J, leaving 17 bases between them. This CDR3 is built from 12 residues. Germline CDR1 is MNHEY and CDR2 is SVGEGT.